The rows below give T cell receptor beta chains drawn from one sample of a study of Graves' ophthalmopathy and Graves' hyperthyroidism. TCRdb reanalysed the multiplex PCR reads using MiXCR and keeps one entry per CDR3 protein. The data show roughly 380,000 distinct CDR3 sequences, approximately 15% seen once. Sample: peripheral blood. The source of these receptors is a woman younger than 35 with stable Graves' hyperthyroidism. The CDR3 runs from the conserved cysteine through the conserved F or W. D genes are given only for firm matches. The size of a clone is reported for some rows only, either as once, few or many, or as a class for expanded clones.

j_call	clone_size	d_call	v_call	cdr3_nt	cdr3_aa
TRBJ1-2	many	NA	TRBV2	TGTGCCAGCAGTATACACAGGGCGCCGGACCTTCATGGCTACACCTTC	CASSIHRAPDLHGYTF
TRBJ1-1	NA	NA	TRBV28	TGTGCCAGCAGTTTTCCAGGGAGGGGTGAAGCTTTCTTT	CASSFPGRGEAFF
TRBJ1-1	NA	NA	TRBV2	TGTGCCAGCAGTGAACGGGGCTTGGGACTCGAAGCTTTCTTT	CASSERGLGLEAFF
TRBJ2-5	few	NA	TRBV29-1	TGCAGCGCCCTGTCGTACGGGGAGACCCAGTACTTC	CSALSYGETQYF
TRBJ1-1	few	NA	TRBV11-3	TGTGCCAGCAGCCCTAACAGGGCTGAAGCTTTCTTT	CASSPNRAEAFF
TRBJ1-2	many	TRBD1	TRBV12-3/TRBV12-4	TGTGCCAGCAAGGGGACAGGGGAGGGCTACACCTTC	CASKGTGEGYTF
TRBJ2-5	many	NA	TRBV18	TGTGCCAGCTCTCCCGGTCCCGGCCCCCAAGAGACCCAGTACTTC	CASSPGPGPQETQYF
TRBJ1-1	many	NA	TRBV9	TGTGCCAGCAGCGTAGCCGGGATAGGTGAAGCTTTCTTT	CASSVAGIGEAFF
TRBJ1-5	few	TRBD1	TRBV12-3/TRBV12-4	TGTGCCAGCAGTTCCCGACAGGGGCCAACCCCCTTTCAGCCCCAGCATTTT	CASSSRQGPTPFQPQHF
TRBJ1-6	many	TRBD1	TRBV11-2	TGTGCCAGCAGCTCCACGGACAGGGGTAATTCACCCCTCCACTTT	CASSSTDRGNSPLHF
TRBJ1-5	many	NA	TRBV19	TGTGCCTGCCGATGGACAGTCTATAGCAATCAGCCCCAGCATTTT	CACRWTVYSNQPQHF
TRBJ2-2	few	TRBD2	TRBV11-2	TGTGCCAGCAGCCCCCGCCGGAGGTATAGCGGGGGCCCACCCGGGGAGCTGTTTTTT	CASSPRRRYSGGPPGELFF
TRBJ1-2	NA	NA	TRBV11-2	TGTGCCAGCAGCAAAGACTCCGGGACACTATTTGGGGGCTACACCTTC	CASSKDSGTLFGGYTF
TRBJ2-2	many	NA	TRBV19	TGTGCCAGTACCCAGGGGGGGAACATTCGGACCGGGGAGCTGTTTTTT	CASTQGGNIRTGELFF
TRBJ1-5	many	NA	TRBV24-1	TGTGCCACCGGTCAGTATAATCAGCCCCAGCATTTT	CATGQYNQPQHF
TRBJ1-1	many	NA	TRBV5-1	TGCGCCAGCAGCTTGGACGGGGGCGTCACTGAAGCTTTCTTT	CASSLDGGVTEAFF
TRBJ1-1	many	NA	TRBV24-1	TGTGTCACAAGGACCGCTGGAAACACTGAAGCTTTCTTT	CVTRTAGNTEAFF
TRBJ1-6	NA	TRBD1	TRBV12-3/TRBV12-4	TGTGCCAGCAGGGGACAGTTAACTGCGGGTTCACCCCTCCACTTT	CASRGQLTAGSPLHF
TRBJ1-2	many	NA	TRBV20-1	TGCAGTGCGCGTCAAGACAGCTCGAACTATGGCTACACCTTC	CSARQDSSNYGYTF
TRBJ2-5	many	NA	TRBV10-3	TGTGCCATCAGTGAAGAAACGGTTGAAGAGACCCAGTACTTC	CAISEETVEETQYF
TRBJ1-1	many	NA	TRBV5-1	TGCGCCAGCAGCTACGGGACACAGAACACTGAAGCTTTCTTT	CASSYGTQNTEAFF
TRBJ1-5	many	NA	TRBV10-1	TGCGCCAGCAGTGAGAGGGGTAATCAGCCCCAGCATTTT	CASSERGNQPQHF
TRBJ2-7	NA	TRBD1	TRBV5-1	TGCGCCAGCAGCTTGTGGGACAGCGGCTACGAGCAGTACTTC	CASSLWDSGYEQYF
TRBJ2-7	many	NA	TRBV7-8	TGTGCCAGCAGCTTAGTGACTGCTACCTACGAGCAGTACTTC	CASSLVTATYEQYF
TRBJ1-2	NA	NA	TRBV11-1	TGTGCCAGCAGTTACCCCGGGCCTCGAAGGGACTATGGCTACACCTTC	CASSYPGPRRDYGYTF
TRBJ2-5	many	NA	TRBV6-2/TRBV6-3	TGTGCCAGCGGGCGGGCGGGGATACCGGCAGGGACCCAGTACTTC	CASGRAGIPAGTQYF
TRBJ2-5	many	NA	TRBV12-5	TGTGCTAGTGGTTTGGCGGGCCGGGAGACCCAGTACTTC	CASGLAGRETQYF
TRBJ1-1	many	NA	TRBV7-2	TGTGCCAGCAGCTTAAGCCTGAACACTGAAGCTTTCTTT	CASSLSLNTEAFF
TRBJ2-4	many	NA	TRBV11-2	TGTGCCAGCAGCTTAGAACGGGGAACCATTCAGTACTTC	CASSLERGTIQYF
TRBJ1-1	many	NA	TRBV6-5	TGTGCCAGCAAACAGAAGCTGAACACTGAAGCTTTCTTT	CASKQKLNTEAFF
TRBJ1-1	many	TRBD1	TRBV19	TGTGCCAGTACTACGACAGGGTTGAACACTGAAGCTTTCTTT	CASTTTGLNTEAFF
TRBJ2-7	once	TRBD1	TRBV4-2	TGTGCCAGCAGCCCGAGTACGACAGGGCCCATCTACGAGCAGTACTTC	CASSPSTTGPIYEQYF
TRBJ2-5	many	TRBD2	TRBV6-1	TGTGCCGGTGCTAGCGGGGGGACGGTCGAGACCCAGTACTTC	CAGASGGTVETQYF
TRBJ1-5	many	NA	TRBV12-5	TGTGCTAGTGGTTTGGGTTTAGCCCAGCATTTT	CASGLGLAQHF
TRBJ1-2	many	NA	TRBV6-5	TGTGCCAGCAGTTACAAGGGAGGCCATTCCTATGGCTACACCTTC	CASSYKGGHSYGYTF
TRBJ1-1	many	TRBD1	TRBV7-2	TGTGCCAGCAGCTTAGCGTCAGGGGGGTTACCTGAAGCTTTCTTT	CASSLASGGLPEAFF
TRBJ2-5	many	NA	TRBV5-1	TGCGCCAGCAGCTTGGGGACGGCCGTTGAAGAGACCCAGTACTTC	CASSLGTAVEETQYF
TRBJ2-2	few	NA	TRBV4-1	TGCGCCAGCAGCCAGACATCCCACTACAGGGGACTTTCCACCGGGGAGCTGTTTTTT	CASSQTSHYRGLSTGELFF
TRBJ2-5	few	TRBD2	TRBV11-3	TGTGCCAGCAGCTTAGAATTGTCTAGCGGCCTCCGGGAGACCCAGTACTTC	CASSLELSSGLRETQYF
TRBJ1-1	NA	NA	TRBV11-2	TGTGCCAGCAGCTCGGACGGGGGGCTAGTGAACACTGAAGCTTTCTTT	CASSSDGGLVNTEAFF
TRBJ2-7	NA	TRBD1	TRBV5-1	TGCGCCAGCAGCTCGGGACAGGACTACGAGCAGTACTTC	CASSSGQDYEQYF
TRBJ1-5	many	TRBD1	TRBV24-1	TGTGCCACCAGTGATGACAGGGGGGATCAGCCCCAGCATTTT	CATSDDRGDQPQHF
TRBJ2-2	many	NA	TRBV6-2/TRBV6-3	TGTGCCAGCAGTTACCCGCGGCTAGCCCAAGGGACCGGGGAGCTGTTTTTT	CASSYPRLAQGTGELFF
TRBJ1-5	NA	NA	TRBV6-1	TGTGCCAGCTCGGCCCAACTGGGGCTAGGTCAGCCCCAGCATTTT	CASSAQLGLGQPQHF
TRBJ1-2	few	NA	TRBV4-1	TGCGCCAGCAGCCAAGATGTTTACGAAGGAGGCTATGGCTACACCTTC	CASSQDVYEGGYGYTF
TRBJ1-5	many	NA	TRBV2	TGTGCCAGCCACGGACAGACAAATCAGCCCCAGCATTTT	CASHGQTNQPQHF